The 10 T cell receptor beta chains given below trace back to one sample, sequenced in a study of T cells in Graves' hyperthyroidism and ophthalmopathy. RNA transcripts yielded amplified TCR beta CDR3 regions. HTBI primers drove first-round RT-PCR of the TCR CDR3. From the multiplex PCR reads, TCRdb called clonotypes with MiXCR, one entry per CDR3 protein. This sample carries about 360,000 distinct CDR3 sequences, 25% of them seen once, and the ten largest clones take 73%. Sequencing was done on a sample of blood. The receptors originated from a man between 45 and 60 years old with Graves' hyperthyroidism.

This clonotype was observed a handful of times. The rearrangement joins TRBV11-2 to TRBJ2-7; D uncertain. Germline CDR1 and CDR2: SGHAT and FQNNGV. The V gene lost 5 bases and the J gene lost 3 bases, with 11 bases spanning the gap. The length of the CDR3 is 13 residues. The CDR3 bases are TGTGCCAGCAGCCAGCTTCTAGTCTACGAGCAGTACTTC. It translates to CASSQLLVYEQYF.

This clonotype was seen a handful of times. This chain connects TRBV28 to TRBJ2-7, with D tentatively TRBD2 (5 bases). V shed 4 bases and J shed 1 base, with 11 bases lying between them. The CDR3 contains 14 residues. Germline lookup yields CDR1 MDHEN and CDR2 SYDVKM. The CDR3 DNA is TGTGCCAGCAGTTCCCAAAGCGGATCCTACGAGCAGTACTTC. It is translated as CASSSQSGSYEQYF.

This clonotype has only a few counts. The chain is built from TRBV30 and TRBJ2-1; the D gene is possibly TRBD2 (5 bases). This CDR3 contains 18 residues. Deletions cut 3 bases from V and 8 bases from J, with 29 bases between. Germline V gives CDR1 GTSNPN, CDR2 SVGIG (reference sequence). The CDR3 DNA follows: TGTGCCTGGAGCCCAGTACTAAGGACGCTGGGGAGAGTGGATGAGCAGTTCTTC. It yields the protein CAWSPVLRTLGRVDEQFF.

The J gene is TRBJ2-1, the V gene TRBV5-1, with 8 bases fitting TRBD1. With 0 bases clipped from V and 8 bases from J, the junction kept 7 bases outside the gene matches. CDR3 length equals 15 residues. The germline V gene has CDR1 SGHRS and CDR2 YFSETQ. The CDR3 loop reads CASSLVGGQGHEQFF. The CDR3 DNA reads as TGCGCCAGCAGCTTGGTGGGAGGACAGGGCCATGAGCAGTTCTTC.

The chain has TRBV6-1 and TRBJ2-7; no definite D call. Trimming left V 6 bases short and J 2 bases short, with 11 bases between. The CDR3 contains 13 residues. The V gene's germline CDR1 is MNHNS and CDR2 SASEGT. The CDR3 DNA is TGTGCCAGCAGCATAGGGATTCCCTACGAGCAGTACTTC. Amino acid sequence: CASSIGIPYEQYF.

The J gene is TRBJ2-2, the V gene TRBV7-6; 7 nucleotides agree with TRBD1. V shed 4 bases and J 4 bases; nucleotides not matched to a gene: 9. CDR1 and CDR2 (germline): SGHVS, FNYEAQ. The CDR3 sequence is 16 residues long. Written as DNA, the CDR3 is TGTGCCAGCAGCTCAGGGGAGCAGGGGGTCACCGGGGAGCTGTTTTTT. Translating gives CASSSGEQGVTGELFF. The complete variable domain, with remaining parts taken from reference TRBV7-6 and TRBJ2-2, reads GAGVSQSPRYKVTKRGQDVALRCDPISGHVSLYWYRQALGQGPEFLTYFNYEAQQDKSGLPNDRFSAERPEGSISTLTIQRTEQRDSAMYRCASSSGEQGVTGELFFGEGSRLTVL.

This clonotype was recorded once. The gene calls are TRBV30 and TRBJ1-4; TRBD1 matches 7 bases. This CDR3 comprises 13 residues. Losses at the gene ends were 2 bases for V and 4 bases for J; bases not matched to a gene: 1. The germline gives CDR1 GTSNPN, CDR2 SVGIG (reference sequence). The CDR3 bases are TGTGCCTGGAGTTGGGACAGTAATGAAAAACTGTTTTTT. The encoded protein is CAWSWDSNEKLFF.

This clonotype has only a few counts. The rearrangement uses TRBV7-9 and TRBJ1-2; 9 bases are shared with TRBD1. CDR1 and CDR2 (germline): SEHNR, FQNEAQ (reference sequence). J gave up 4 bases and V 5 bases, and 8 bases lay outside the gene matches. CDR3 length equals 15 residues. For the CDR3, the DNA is TGTGCCAGCAGCCAACGACAGGGGGTCGGCTATGGCTACACCTTC. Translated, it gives CASSQRQGVGYGYTF.

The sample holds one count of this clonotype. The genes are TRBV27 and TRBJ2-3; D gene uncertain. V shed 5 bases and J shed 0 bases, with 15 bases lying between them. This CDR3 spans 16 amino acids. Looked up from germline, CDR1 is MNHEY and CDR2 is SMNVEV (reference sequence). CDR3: CASSPTQIPSTDTQYF. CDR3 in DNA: TGTGCCAGCAGTCCGACTCAGATCCCTAGCACAGATACGCAGTATTTT.

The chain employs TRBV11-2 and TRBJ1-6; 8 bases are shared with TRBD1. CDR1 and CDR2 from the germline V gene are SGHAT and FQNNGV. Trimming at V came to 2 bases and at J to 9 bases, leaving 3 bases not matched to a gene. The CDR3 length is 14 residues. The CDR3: CASSLLTGVSPLHF. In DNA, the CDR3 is TGTGCCAGCAGCTTACTGACAGGGGTTTCACCCCTCCACTTT.